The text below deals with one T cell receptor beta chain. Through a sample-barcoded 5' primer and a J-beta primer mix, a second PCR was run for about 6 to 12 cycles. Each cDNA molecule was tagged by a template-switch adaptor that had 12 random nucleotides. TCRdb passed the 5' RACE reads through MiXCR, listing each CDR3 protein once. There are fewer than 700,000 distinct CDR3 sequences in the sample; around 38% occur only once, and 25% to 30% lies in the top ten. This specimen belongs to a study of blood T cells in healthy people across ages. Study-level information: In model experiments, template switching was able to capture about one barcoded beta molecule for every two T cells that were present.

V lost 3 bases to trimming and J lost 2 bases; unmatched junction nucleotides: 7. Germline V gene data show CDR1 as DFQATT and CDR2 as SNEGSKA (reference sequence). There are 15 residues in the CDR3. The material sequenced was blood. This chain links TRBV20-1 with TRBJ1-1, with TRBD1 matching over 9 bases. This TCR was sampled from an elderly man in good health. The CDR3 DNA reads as TGCAGTGCTAGCTACGACAGGGGGATAAACACTGAAGCTTTCTTT. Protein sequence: CSASYDRGINTEAFF.